These T cell receptor beta chains were read from a single sample in a study of blood T cell repertoires in COVID-19. Profiled with immunoSEQ multiplex PCR; TCRdb holds only in-frame clones, not every one. The data contain about 210,000 clones, around 83% of them singletons. What was sequenced was peripheral blood. These receptors were collected from a woman aged 45-60 years with acute or convalescent COVID-19. CDR3s include the opening cysteine and the closing phenylalanine or tryptophan. Each record gives: clone size, V gene, D gene, J gene, CDR3 DNA, CDR3 protein. D genes are given only for firm matches. The size field is filled for only some rows; it gives once, few, many or a size class.

clone_size: -; v_call: TRBV5-1; d_call: -; j_call: TRBJ1-5; cdr3_nt: TGCGCCAGCAGCTTAGACGGAGGTAGCAATCAGCCCCAGCATTTT; cdr3_aa: CASSLDGGSNQPQHF
clone_size: few; v_call: TRBV14; d_call: -; j_call: TRBJ2-2; cdr3_nt: TGTGCCAGCAGCCAAGCCTCAACTGATCTCGGGGAGCTGTTTTTT; cdr3_aa: CASSQASTDLGELFF
clone_size: -; v_call: TRBV7-3; d_call: -; j_call: TRBJ2-3; cdr3_nt: TGTGCCAGCAGCTTAACAGGGGCGACAACAGATACGCAGTATTTT; cdr3_aa: CASSLTGATTDTQYF
clone_size: -; v_call: TRBV19; d_call: -; j_call: TRBJ2-7; cdr3_nt: TGTGCCAGTAGTAGGTGGGACAAAGCCTACGAGCAGTACTTC; cdr3_aa: CASSRWDKAYEQYF
clone_size: few; v_call: TRBV15; d_call: -; j_call: TRBJ1-2; cdr3_nt: TGTGCCACCAGCAAAGACAGGAACTATGGCTACACCTTC; cdr3_aa: CATSKDRNYGYTF
clone_size: -; v_call: TRBV28; d_call: TRBD1; j_call: TRBJ1-5; cdr3_nt: TGTGCCCTAGGGGGACAGGGAGACAATCAGCCCCAGCATTTT; cdr3_aa: CALGGQGDNQPQHF
clone_size: -; v_call: TRBV20-1; d_call: TRBD2; j_call: TRBJ2-1; cdr3_nt: TGCAGTGCTAGTGTACGCGGGAGGATTTACAATGAGCAGTTCTTC; cdr3_aa: CSASVRGRIYNEQFF
clone_size: -; v_call: TRBV11-2; d_call: -; j_call: TRBJ1-6; cdr3_nt: TGTGCCAGCAACGAGTTCTATAATTCACCCCTCCACTTT; cdr3_aa: CASNEFYNSPLHF
clone_size: -; v_call: TRBV5-1; d_call: TRBD2; j_call: TRBJ2-1; cdr3_nt: TGCGCCAGCAGCTTGCCTTTACCTAGCGGGACAAACAATGAGCAGTTCTTC; cdr3_aa: CASSLPLPSGTNNEQFF
clone_size: -; v_call: TRBV6-6; d_call: -; j_call: TRBJ2-5; cdr3_nt: TGTGCCAGCAGTCGGGGAGGAGAGACCCAGTACTTC; cdr3_aa: CASSRGGETQYF
clone_size: -; v_call: TRBV5-1; d_call: TRBD1; j_call: TRBJ1-6; cdr3_nt: TGCGCCAGCAGCTTAGAACAGGGGAGCAGTTCACCCCTCCACTTT; cdr3_aa: CASSLEQGSSSPLHF
clone_size: -; v_call: TRBV18; d_call: TRBD2; j_call: TRBJ2-4; cdr3_nt: TGTGCCAGCTCACCAGGGGGGGACATTCAGTACTTC; cdr3_aa: CASSPGGDIQYF
clone_size: -; v_call: TRBV29-1; d_call: TRBD2; j_call: TRBJ2-3; cdr3_nt: TGCAGCTCCAGGGCGGGAGTGGGGAGCACAGATACGCAGTATTTT; cdr3_aa: CSSRAGVGSTDTQYF
clone_size: -; v_call: TRBV6-2/TRBV6-3; d_call: -; j_call: TRBJ2-5; cdr3_nt: TGTGCCAGCAGTTACACTAAAGAGACCCAGTACTTC; cdr3_aa: CASSYTKETQYF
clone_size: -; v_call: TRBV19; d_call: -; j_call: TRBJ1-1; cdr3_nt: TGTGCCAGTAGTATAGTCACGGGATTCTTTGAAAGTCGTAGCACTGAAGCTTTCTTT; cdr3_aa: CASSIVTGFFESRSTEAFF
clone_size: -; v_call: TRBV30; d_call: TRBD1; j_call: TRBJ1-3; cdr3_nt: TGTGCCTGGGGACAGGGGGCAGGCGGAAACACCATATATTTT; cdr3_aa: CAWGQGAGGNTIYF
clone_size: once; v_call: TRBV4-2; d_call: TRBD2; j_call: TRBJ2-3; cdr3_nt: TGTGCCAGCAGCCAAGACTACATATTAACTAGCGGCCCCCCGGGGGCAGATACGCAGTATTTT; cdr3_aa: CASSQDYILTSGPPGADTQYF
clone_size: -; v_call: TRBV7-2; d_call: TRBD2; j_call: TRBJ2-3; cdr3_nt: TGTGCCAGCAGCCGGGCCGGACTAGCGGGCGGCACAGATACGCAGTATTTT; cdr3_aa: CASSRAGLAGGTDTQYF
clone_size: -; v_call: TRBV5-1; d_call: TRBD2; j_call: TRBJ2-1; cdr3_nt: TGCGCCAGCAGCTTCGGACTAGCGGATGACAATGAGCAGTTCTTC; cdr3_aa: CASSFGLADDNEQFF
clone_size: -; v_call: TRBV7-3; d_call: -; j_call: TRBJ1-2; cdr3_nt: TGTGCCAGCAGCTTAGGCGGGACCTATGGCTACACCTTC; cdr3_aa: CASSLGGTYGYTF
clone_size: -; v_call: TRBV11-2; d_call: TRBD2; j_call: TRBJ2-3; cdr3_nt: TGTGCCAGCAGCCCGGGGGGTCGCAGCACAGATACGCAGTATTTT; cdr3_aa: CASSPGGRSTDTQYF
clone_size: -; v_call: TRBV27; d_call: TRBD1; j_call: TRBJ1-6; cdr3_nt: TGTGCCAGCAGTTTATCTCTGGGACAGGGTTGGCACTCCTATAATTCACCCCTCCACTTT; cdr3_aa: CASSLSLGQGWHSYNSPLHF
clone_size: many; v_call: TRBV4-1; d_call: -; j_call: TRBJ1-2; cdr3_nt: TGCGCCAGCAGCCATCACGGGCAGGGGAACTATGGCTACACCTTC; cdr3_aa: CASSHHGQGNYGYTF
clone_size: once; v_call: TRBV27; d_call: -; j_call: TRBJ2-7; cdr3_nt: TGTGCCAGCAGTTGGCGTGAGGCCAGTAGCCACGAGCAGTACTTC; cdr3_aa: CASSWREASSHEQYF
clone_size: -; v_call: TRBV5-1; d_call: -; j_call: TRBJ2-1; cdr3_nt: TGCGCCAGCACCCCCGGAGGTGGGGAATCCTACAATGAGCAGTTCTTC; cdr3_aa: CASTPGGGESYNEQFF
clone_size: -; v_call: TRBV28; d_call: TRBD1; j_call: TRBJ2-1; cdr3_nt: TGTGCCAGCGGGATACAGACAGGGCCGTGGGATGAGCAGTTCTTC; cdr3_aa: CASGIQTGPWDEQFF
clone_size: -; v_call: TRBV2; d_call: TRBD2; j_call: TRBJ2-5; cdr3_nt: TGTGCCAGCAGGAGGACTAGCGGTTCTCGGACCCAGTACTTC; cdr3_aa: CASRRTSGSRTQYF
clone_size: few; v_call: TRBV7-2; d_call: -; j_call: TRBJ1-4; cdr3_nt: TGTGCCAGCAGCCCGTGGTTGCAGGGCGGTCGGGAAAAACTGTTTTTT; cdr3_aa: CASSPWLQGGREKLFF
clone_size: -; v_call: TRBV27; d_call: -; j_call: TRBJ1-5; cdr3_nt: TGTGCCAGCAGTTTATTAGGGGATAGCAATCAGCCCCAGCATTTT; cdr3_aa: CASSLLGDSNQPQHF
clone_size: many; v_call: TRBV18; d_call: TRBD2; j_call: TRBJ2-7; cdr3_nt: TGTGCCAGCTCACTTAACCTGGGACTAGCGGGGACCTCTAAGCAGTACTTC; cdr3_aa: CASSLNLGLAGTSKQYF
clone_size: -; v_call: TRBV5-1; d_call: TRBD1; j_call: TRBJ2-1; cdr3_nt: TGCGCCAGCAGCTTGGAATCAGGGGGTATCAATGAGCAGTTCTTC; cdr3_aa: CASSLESGGINEQFF
clone_size: once; v_call: TRBV7-2; d_call: TRBD2; j_call: TRBJ2-7; cdr3_nt: TGTGCCAGCAGCTCAACTAGCGGGAGTAACTACGAGCAGTACTTC; cdr3_aa: CASSSTSGSNYEQYF
clone_size: -; v_call: TRBV4-2; d_call: TRBD1; j_call: TRBJ2-2; cdr3_nt: TGTGCCAGCAGCCACGGACAGGGTTTGGACACCGGGGAGCTGTTTTTT; cdr3_aa: CASSHGQGLDTGELFF
clone_size: -; v_call: TRBV7-3; d_call: -; j_call: TRBJ1-5; cdr3_nt: TGTGCCAGCAGCTTAAACGCGGGCCAGCCCCAGCATTTT; cdr3_aa: CASSLNAGQPQHF
clone_size: -; v_call: TRBV5-4; d_call: TRBD1; j_call: TRBJ2-7; cdr3_nt: TGTGCCAGCAGCCCAGACAGGGAAAACTACGAGCAGTACTTC; cdr3_aa: CASSPDRENYEQYF
clone_size: -; v_call: TRBV9; d_call: -; j_call: TRBJ2-7; cdr3_nt: TGTGCCAGCAGCGTAGATGGGCAACCTACCTACGAGCAGTACTTC; cdr3_aa: CASSVDGQPTYEQYF
clone_size: -; v_call: TRBV10-3; d_call: -; j_call: TRBJ1-4; cdr3_nt: TGTGCCACCAGTCAGAATGAAAAACTGTTTTTT; cdr3_aa: CATSQNEKLFF
clone_size: -; v_call: TRBV9; d_call: TRBD2; j_call: TRBJ2-3; cdr3_nt: TGTGCCAGCAGCCCTCGGACTAGCGGGAGCGCAGATACGCAGTATTTT; cdr3_aa: CASSPRTSGSADTQYF
clone_size: -; v_call: TRBV2; d_call: -; j_call: TRBJ2-5; cdr3_nt: TGTGCCAGCAGTGAACGAGAGACCCAGTACTTC; cdr3_aa: CASSERETQYF
clone_size: -; v_call: TRBV9; d_call: -; j_call: TRBJ2-1; cdr3_nt: TGTGCCAGCAGCCCGTTAATGTCCTATGAGCAGTTCTTC; cdr3_aa: CASSPLMSYEQFF